The rows below give T cell receptor beta chains drawn from one sample of a study of PD-1 blockade in mismatch repair-deficient tumors. Only in-frame clones appear in the TCRdb table, and some are missing; sequencing was by immunoSEQ multiplex PCR. The data show under 40,000 clones, roughly 83% seen once. This material consisted of PBMCs, taken around 38 weeks after starting pembrolizumab. The receptors originated from an adult with mismatch repair-deficient cancer. Each CDR3 is given with its conserved first and last residue. The D gene is left open where the match is weak. Clone sizes are given selectively: once, few, many, or a class where the clone is expanded.

v_call: TRBV27; d_call: TRBD2; j_call: TRBJ2-7; clone_size: NA; cdr3_aa: CASSLSAGGSYEQYF; cdr3_nt: TGTGCCAGCAGTTTATCGGCGGGAGGCTCCTACGAGCAGTACTTC
v_call: TRBV27; d_call: TRBD1; j_call: TRBJ1-2; clone_size: NA; cdr3_aa: CASSSFRGLIRDGYTF; cdr3_nt: TGTGCCAGCAGTTCCTTCAGGGGGCTGATAAGAGATGGCTACACCTTC
v_call: TRBV27; d_call: TRBD2; j_call: TRBJ2-2; clone_size: NA; cdr3_aa: CASRELAGDPGAGELFF; cdr3_nt: TGTGCCAGCAGGGAGCTAGCGGGAGACCCTGGGGCCGGGGAGCTGTTTTTT
v_call: TRBV7-2; d_call: TRBD2; j_call: TRBJ2-1; clone_size: NA; cdr3_aa: CASSLRASGSLNYNEQFF; cdr3_nt: TGTGCCAGCAGCTTAAGGGCTAGCGGGAGTCTCAACTACAATGAGCAGTTCTTC
v_call: TRBV30; d_call: TRBD1; j_call: TRBJ1-1; clone_size: NA; cdr3_aa: CAWNRRDRGTMNTEAFF; cdr3_nt: TGTGCCTGGAATAGAAGGGACAGGGGGACCATGAACACTGAAGCTTTCTTT
v_call: TRBV6-5; d_call: TRBD1; j_call: TRBJ1-6; clone_size: NA; cdr3_aa: CASSDPGQGNSPLHF; cdr3_nt: TGTGCCAGCAGCGACCCGGGACAGGGGAATTCACCCCTCCACTTT
v_call: TRBV19; d_call: TRBD1; j_call: TRBJ2-5; clone_size: NA; cdr3_aa: CASSRTGQETQYF; cdr3_nt: TGTGCCAGTTCCCGGACAGGGCAAGAGACCCAGTACTTC
v_call: TRBV27; d_call: NA; j_call: TRBJ2-7; clone_size: few; cdr3_aa: CASSLSLRGYDEQYF; cdr3_nt: TGTGCCAGCAGTTTATCGCTAAGAGGGTACGACGAGCAGTACTTC
v_call: TRBV30; d_call: NA; j_call: TRBJ1-4; clone_size: NA; cdr3_aa: CAWATGGEKLFF; cdr3_nt: TGTGCCTGGGCAACCGGAGGTGAAAAACTGTTTTTT
v_call: TRBV2; d_call: NA; j_call: TRBJ2-1; clone_size: NA; cdr3_aa: CASSEALPVREQFF; cdr3_nt: TGTGCCAGCAGTGAAGCGCTTCCCGTGCGGGAGCAGTTCTTC
v_call: TRBV2; d_call: NA; j_call: TRBJ1-3; clone_size: NA; cdr3_aa: CASTSGTFPSGRIYF; cdr3_nt: TGTGCCAGCACGTCCGGGACTTTTCCTTCTGGCCGCATATATTTT
v_call: TRBV28; d_call: TRBD1; j_call: TRBJ2-7; clone_size: few; cdr3_aa: CASSWGGFRDREDYEQYF; cdr3_nt: TGTGCCAGCAGTTGGGGGGGCTTCCGGGACAGGGAGGACTACGAGCAGTACTTC
v_call: TRBV5-4; d_call: NA; j_call: TRBJ1-1; clone_size: NA; cdr3_aa: CASSLPAGLNTEAFF; cdr3_nt: TGTGCCAGCAGCCTCCCGGCGGGCCTGAACACTGAAGCTTTCTTT
v_call: TRBV19; d_call: TRBD1; j_call: TRBJ1-2; clone_size: once; cdr3_aa: CASTIKGPGTGEENYGYTF; cdr3_nt: TGTGCCAGTACCATCAAAGGTCCCGGGACAGGGGAGGAGAACTATGGCTACACCTTC
v_call: TRBV2; d_call: NA; j_call: TRBJ2-3; clone_size: NA; cdr3_aa: CASSLGLSPTDTQYF; cdr3_nt: TGTGCCAGCAGTCTGGGACTCTCCCCCACAGATACGCAGTATTTT
v_call: TRBV6-4; d_call: TRBD2; j_call: TRBJ2-1; clone_size: NA; cdr3_aa: CASSDGAGEGYNEQFF; cdr3_nt: TGTGCCAGCAGTGATGGGGCGGGAGAGGGCTACAATGAGCAGTTCTTC
v_call: TRBV27; d_call: NA; j_call: TRBJ2-7; clone_size: NA; cdr3_aa: CASTPQWVAEHSYEQYF; cdr3_nt: TGTGCCAGCACGCCCCAATGGGTCGCGGAACACTCCTACGAGCAGTACTTC
v_call: TRBV6-5; d_call: TRBD1; j_call: TRBJ2-2; clone_size: NA; cdr3_aa: CASTTGGNTGELFF; cdr3_nt: TGTGCCAGCACTACAGGGGGTAACACCGGGGAGCTGTTTTTT
v_call: TRBV9; d_call: NA; j_call: TRBJ2-1; clone_size: NA; cdr3_aa: CASSGPRPEQFF; cdr3_nt: TGTGCCAGCAGCGGGCCGAGGCCCGAGCAGTTCTTC
v_call: TRBV9; d_call: NA; j_call: TRBJ2-5; clone_size: NA; cdr3_aa: CASSETGEGETQYF; cdr3_nt: TGTGCCAGCAGCGAGACAGGGGAGGGGGAGACCCAGTACTTC
v_call: TRBV5-1; d_call: TRBD1; j_call: TRBJ1-1; clone_size: NA; cdr3_aa: CASSLGRTGYAVNTEAFF; cdr3_nt: TGCGCCAGCAGCTTGGGGAGGACAGGGTATGCCGTGAACACTGAAGCTTTCTTT
v_call: TRBV11-2; d_call: TRBD1; j_call: TRBJ1-1; clone_size: NA; cdr3_aa: CASRERQGNTEAFF; cdr3_nt: TGTGCCAGCAGAGAAAGACAGGGGAACACTGAAGCTTTCTTT
v_call: TRBV7-9; d_call: NA; j_call: TRBJ2-2; clone_size: once; cdr3_aa: CASSLGVGGRFNTGELFF; cdr3_nt: TGTGCCAGCAGCTTAGGGGTTGGGGGCCGTTTCAACACCGGGGAGCTGTTTTTT
v_call: TRBV7-6; d_call: TRBD2; j_call: TRBJ2-5; clone_size: once; cdr3_aa: CASSLGTSGETQYF; cdr3_nt: TGTGCCAGCAGCCTAGGGACTAGCGGTGAGACCCAGTACTTC
v_call: TRBV7-2; d_call: TRBD1; j_call: TRBJ1-2; clone_size: NA; cdr3_aa: CASSSGGHGYTF; cdr3_nt: TGTGCCAGCAGCTCAGGGGGCCATGGCTACACCTTC
v_call: TRBV5-4; d_call: NA; j_call: TRBJ2-7; clone_size: NA; cdr3_aa: CASRNRDSYEQYF; cdr3_nt: TGTGCCAGCAGAAACAGGGACTCCTACGAGCAGTACTTC
v_call: TRBV28; d_call: NA; j_call: TRBJ1-2; clone_size: NA; cdr3_aa: CASSSTGGYTF; cdr3_nt: TGTGCCAGCAGTTCGACTGGTGGCTACACCTTC
v_call: TRBV5-3; d_call: TRBD1; j_call: TRBJ2-7; clone_size: NA; cdr3_aa: CARSFILTGVLYEQYF; cdr3_nt: TGTGCCAGAAGCTTTATTTTGACAGGGGTCCTGTACGAGCAGTACTTC
v_call: TRBV18; d_call: TRBD1; j_call: TRBJ1-1; clone_size: NA; cdr3_aa: CASSRTGADTEAFF; cdr3_nt: TGTGCCAGCTCACGGACAGGGGCGGACACTGAAGCTTTCTTT
v_call: TRBV5-6; d_call: TRBD1; j_call: TRBJ2-2; clone_size: few; cdr3_aa: CASSLPGQGTVGTGELFF; cdr3_nt: TGTGCCAGCAGCTTACCGGGACAGGGGACGGTCGGCACCGGGGAGCTGTTTTTT
v_call: TRBV11-3; d_call: TRBD1; j_call: TRBJ2-1; clone_size: NA; cdr3_aa: CASSPGQGDFSNEQFF; cdr3_nt: TGTGCCAGCAGCCCAGGACAGGGGGACTTTAGTAATGAGCAGTTCTTC
v_call: TRBV2; d_call: TRBD2; j_call: TRBJ2-3; clone_size: NA; cdr3_aa: CASSILAGTDTQYF; cdr3_nt: TGTGCCAGCAGTATCCTAGCGGGAACAGATACGCAGTATTTT
v_call: TRBV7-9; d_call: NA; j_call: TRBJ2-7; clone_size: NA; cdr3_aa: CASSNLADYEQYF; cdr3_nt: TGTGCCAGCAGCAACTTAGCGGACTACGAGCAGTACTTC
v_call: TRBV5-4; d_call: TRBD2; j_call: TRBJ2-7; clone_size: NA; cdr3_aa: CASSLGSGINYEQYF; cdr3_nt: TGTGCCAGCAGCTTGGGAAGCGGGATAAATTACGAGCAGTACTTC
v_call: TRBV6-1; d_call: TRBD2; j_call: TRBJ2-3; clone_size: NA; cdr3_aa: CASSDEEASGRDTQYF; cdr3_nt: TGTGCCAGCAGTGATGAGGAGGCTAGCGGGAGAGATACGCAGTATTTT
v_call: TRBV7-9; d_call: TRBD2; j_call: TRBJ2-1; clone_size: NA; cdr3_aa: CASSSRLAGGKDEQFF; cdr3_nt: TGTGCCAGCAGCTCCAGACTAGCGGGAGGTAAGGATGAGCAGTTCTTC
v_call: TRBV9; d_call: NA; j_call: TRBJ2-1; clone_size: NA; cdr3_aa: CASSVQIVRAFNEQFF; cdr3_nt: TGTGCCAGCAGCGTACAAATCGTGAGGGCTTTCAATGAGCAGTTCTTC
v_call: TRBV4-2; d_call: TRBD2; j_call: TRBJ2-1; clone_size: NA; cdr3_aa: CASSQGLADGNNEQFF; cdr3_nt: TGTGCCAGCAGCCAAGGGCTAGCGGATGGTAACAATGAGCAGTTCTTC
v_call: TRBV5-1; d_call: NA; j_call: TRBJ2-7; clone_size: NA; cdr3_aa: CASNDGGSSYEQYF; cdr3_nt: TGCGCCAGCAACGACGGAGGATCTTCCTACGAGCAGTACTTC
v_call: TRBV2; d_call: NA; j_call: TRBJ1-5; clone_size: few; cdr3_aa: CASSDSLSNQPQHF; cdr3_nt: TGTGCCAGCAGTGATAGCCTCAGCAATCAGCCCCAGCATTTT
v_call: TRBV5-1; d_call: TRBD2; j_call: TRBJ2-5; clone_size: NA; cdr3_aa: CASSLAASSGKETQYF; cdr3_nt: TGCGCCAGCAGCTTGGCCGCCTCTAGCGGTAAAGAGACCCAGTACTTC
v_call: TRBV10-1; d_call: TRBD1; j_call: TRBJ1-2; clone_size: NA; cdr3_aa: CASTPDRATNYGYTF; cdr3_nt: TGCGCCAGCACCCCGGACAGGGCAACTAACTATGGCTACACCTTC